Listed below are T cell receptor beta chains from one sample, sequenced in a study of cytomegalovirus exposure and HLA in healthy donors. The data were produced by immunoSEQ multiplex PCR, yet TCRdb's version contains in-frame clones alone and is incomplete. This sample has 120,000 or so clones, with roughly 75% found just once. Sample: PBMCs. The source of these receptors is a man younger than 45 in good health and CMV-seropositive. CDR3s include the opening cysteine and the closing phenylalanine or tryptophan. D genes are given only for firm matches. Expanded clones are given a class, and other clones once, few, many or no size at all.

j_call | d_call | v_call | cdr3_length | clone_size | cdr3_nt | cdr3_aa
TRBJ1-5 | . | TRBV6-1 | 13 | few | TGTGCCAGCAGTGACAGTGACAATCAGCCCCAGCATTTT | CASSDSDNQPQHF
TRBJ2-3 | . | TRBV7-9 | 14 | . | TGTGCCAGCAGCCCGTGGGGCAGCACAGATACGCAGTATTTT | CASSPWGSTDTQYF
TRBJ1-1 | . | TRBV7-9 | 15 | few | TGTGCCAGCAGCTCAATGACAGGAGTGAACACTGAAGCTTTCTTT | CASSSMTGVNTEAFF
TRBJ2-5 | . | TRBV20-1 | 11 | few | TGCAGTGCTAGCCTGGGAAGGGAGCAGTACTTC | CSASLGREQYF
TRBJ1-2 | TRBD1 | TRBV7-3 | 13 | once | TGTGCCAGCAGCTCGGGACAGGGCTATGGCTACACCTTC | CASSSGQGYGYTF
TRBJ2-7 | TRBD1 | TRBV10-3 | 17 | . | TGTGCCATCAGCCAAGGACAGGGCCGGGGAAAGTCCTACGAGCAGTACTTC | CAISQGQGRGKSYEQYF
TRBJ2-1 | . | TRBV20-1 | 11 | . | TGCAGTGCCCGTACCTACAATGAGCAGTTCTTC | CSARTYNEQFF
TRBJ1-2 | . | TRBV4-3 | 14 | . | TGCGCCAGCAGCCAAGACAGGGGTAACTATGGCTACACCTTC | CASSQDRGNYGYTF
TRBJ1-1 | TRBD1 | TRBV7-2 | 14 | . | TGTGCCAGCAGCCCGCCCAGGGGGCTTACTGAAGCTTTCTTT | CASSPPRGLTEAFF
TRBJ2-5 | TRBD2 | TRBV5-4 | 20 | few | TGTGCCAGCAGCTTGGTGGGACTAGCGGGAGGTGGGGGGTACCAAGAGACCCAGTACTTC | CASSLVGLAGGGGYQETQYF
TRBJ2-3 | TRBD2 | TRBV7-6 | 19 | . | TGTGCCAGCAGCTTAGTTGTGGAGCGGCGGGAGGGCCGTGGAGATACGCAGTATTTT | CASSLVVERREGRGDTQYF
TRBJ2-3 | TRBD2 | TRBV5-5 | 17 | . | TGTGCCAGCAGCTTGGCCGGGGGGGCATACAGCACAGATACGCAGTATTTT | CASSLAGGAYSTDTQYF
TRBJ2-2 | TRBD2 | TRBV5-5 | 15 | . | TGTGCCAGCAGCTTTGTGCTAGCGGTCACCGGGGAGCTGTTTTTT | CASSFVLAVTGELFF
TRBJ2-7 | TRBD1 | TRBV11-2 | 15 | . | TGTGCCAGCAGCTTTCTGTTGGGACAGGGGTACGAGCAGTACTTC | CASSFLLGQGYEQYF
TRBJ2-7 | TRBD2 | TRBV10-2 | 19 | . | TGCGCCAGCAGTGGACCCGGGGTAGCGGGAGGATCGGTGAGCAACGAGCAGTACTTC | CASSGPGVAGGSVSNEQYF
TRBJ2-1 | . | TRBV4-1 | 16 | . | TGCGCCAGCAGCCAAGAAGACAGAATTCGGTACAATGAGCAGTTCTTC | CASSQEDRIRYNEQFF
TRBJ2-1 | TRBD1 | TRBV15 | 14 | . | TGTGCCACTGCCCCGGGACAGGGGCAAGGGGAGCAGTTCTTC | CATAPGQGQGEQFF
TRBJ2-3 | TRBD1 | TRBV11-2 | 16 | . | TGTGCCAGCAGCACCCGGACAGGGTGGTCCACAGATACGCAGTATTTT | CASSTRTGWSTDTQYF
TRBJ2-7 | . | TRBV7-3 | 15 | . | TGTGCCAGCAGCTTAAGGTCTGGGGCCCCCTACGAGCAGTACTTC | CASSLRSGAPYEQYF
TRBJ2-1 | . | TRBV9 | 16 | . | TGTGCCAGCAGCGTAGAAGGGAGGCCCCTCTACAATGAGCAGTTCTTC | CASSVEGRPLYNEQFF
TRBJ1-4 | TRBD1 | TRBV30 | 14 | . | TGTGCCTGGAGTTTCCAGGGGGGAGTTGAAAAACTGTTTTTT | CAWSFQGGVEKLFF
TRBJ1-4 | . | TRBV14 | 17 | . | TGTGCCAGCAGCCAATTCCCTTTGAGGTCAGCTAATGAAAAACTGTTTTTT | CASSQFPLRSANEKLFF
TRBJ1-1 | TRBD1 | TRBV7-2 | 14 | once | TGTGCCAGCAGCGTGGGACAGATGAACACTGAAGCTTTCTTT | CASSVGQMNTEAFF
TRBJ2-3 | TRBD2 | TRBV5-1 | 16 | . | TGCGCCAGCAGCCCCGGAGCGGGAATGGTAACAGATACGCAGTATTTT | CASSPGAGMVTDTQYF
TRBJ1-1 | . | TRBV7-2 | 17 | . | TGTGCCAGCAGCTTAGGTGGTCTAGGACAAATGAACACTGAAGCTTTCTTT | CASSLGGLGQMNTEAFF
TRBJ2-1 | . | TRBV6-6 | 15 | few | TGTGCCAGCAGTTGGCCCCAGGGGATGAGTAATGAGCAGTTCTTC | CASSWPQGMSNEQFF
TRBJ1-1 | . | TRBV6-5 | 13 | . | TGTGCCAGCAGGTCCCCTGGAGGGAAGGAAGCTTTCTTT | CASRSPGGKEAFF
TRBJ1-2 | . | TRBV7-9 | 15 | . | TGTGCCAGCAGCTTAGAAAGGGGAGGGCACGGCGGCTACACCTTC | CASSLERGGHGGYTF
TRBJ2-1 | . | TRBV27 | 14 | . | TGTGCCAGCAGTTCCTCTCCCTACTACAATGAGCAGTTCTTC | CASSSSPYYNEQFF
TRBJ1-5 | TRBD1 | TRBV5-1 | 16 | . | TGCGCCAGCAGCTTGGGGGCAGGGGGTAGCAATCAGCCCCAGCATTTT | CASSLGAGGSNQPQHF
TRBJ1-4 | . | TRBV30 | 13 | . | TGTGCCTGGAGTTCCCAGGGGCCCGAAAAACTGTTTTTT | CAWSSQGPEKLFF
TRBJ2-3 | TRBD2 | TRBV4-3 | 14 | . | TGCGCCAGCAGTGCTAGCGGTAGCACAGATACGCAGTATTTT | CASSASGSTDTQYF
TRBJ2-1 | . | TRBV4-2 | 15 | . | TGTGCCAGCAGCCCCCGGCTACAGGGCAACAATGAGCAGTTCTTC | CASSPRLQGNNEQFF
TRBJ2-3 | TRBD1 | TRBV30 | 14 | . | TGTGCCTCACGGACAGGCTTAGTCACAGATACGCAGTATTTT | CASRTGLVTDTQYF
TRBJ2-2 | . | TRBV7-8 | 16 | . | TGTGCCAGCAGCTCACCGAGGACAGACAACACCGGGGAGCTGTTTTTT | CASSSPRTDNTGELFF
TRBJ2-1 | TRBD1 | TRBV30 | 14 | . | TGTGCCTGGAGTGTCGGGACAGAAGACAATGAGCAGTTCTTC | CAWSVGTEDNEQFF
TRBJ1-5 | . | TRBV30 | 14 | . | TGTGCCTGGAGTGTACCCGGTTCTGGTCAGCCCCAGCATTTT | CAWSVPGSGQPQHF
TRBJ2-5 | TRBD1 | TRBV6-1 | 16 | . | TGTGCCAGCAGTGAAGGGCGGGACAGGCGGGTGGAGACCCAGTACTTC | CASSEGRDRRVETQYF
TRBJ2-3 | . | TRBV4-3 | 13 | . | TGCGCCAGCAGCCAAAATCCGACAGATACGCAGTATTTT | CASSQNPTDTQYF
TRBJ2-7 | TRBD1 | TRBV27 | 14 | . | TGTGCCAGCAGTCGAAGTGGGACAGCCTACGAGCAGTACTTC | CASSRSGTAYEQYF
TRBJ2-3 | TRBD2 | TRBV5-6 | 18 | . | TGTGCCAGCAGCTTGTTGGCTAGCGGGAGAGGAGGCACAGATACGCAGTATTTT | CASSLLASGRGGTDTQYF
TRBJ2-1 | . | TRBV4-3 | 14 | . | TGCGCCAGCAGCCAAGACTTTAATAGCGGAGAGCAGTTCTTC | CASSQDFNSGEQFF
TRBJ2-1 | TRBD2 | TRBV27 | 16 | . | TGTGCCAGCAGTTTAACCCCTAGCGGGAGTTTGGATGAGCAGTTCTTC | CASSLTPSGSLDEQFF
TRBJ1-1 | . | TRBV7-2 | 14 | once | TGTGCCAGCAGCTTATACGCAGAGAACACTGAAGCTTTCTTT | CASSLYAENTEAFF
TRBJ2-1 | TRBD1 | TRBV6-6 | 13 | . | TGTGCCAGCAGTTTGGACAGGAGGAATGAGCAGTTCTTC | CASSLDRRNEQFF
TRBJ2-1 | . | TRBV2 | 11 | few | TGTGCCGGTTTAGGGACTAATGAGCAGTTCTTC | CAGLGTNEQFF
TRBJ2-2 | . | TRBV18 | 15 | . | TGTGCCAGCTCACCGATTGAGGGGAACACCGGGGAGCTGTTTTTT | CASSPIEGNTGELFF
TRBJ1-1 | TRBD1 | TRBV4-1 | 15 | . | TGCGCCAGCAGCCAAGGACAGGGGAGGAGTTCGGGAGCTTTCTTT | CASSQGQGRSSGAFF
TRBJ1-1 | . | TRBV27 | 14 | once | TGTGCCAGTTCCTCCCCCGGGATGAACACTGAAGCTTTCTTT | CASSSPGMNTEAFF
TRBJ2-2 | TRBD2 | TRBV10-3 | 17 | once | TGTGCCATCAGCCCGGGACTAGCTGAGAGAAACACCGGGGAGCTGTTTTTT | CAISPGLAERNTGELFF
TRBJ2-5 | TRBD2 | TRBV5-1 | 16 | . | TGCGCCAGCAGCTTGGGGGCTAGCGGGAGAACAGGGGAGCAGTACTTC | CASSLGASGRTGEQYF
TRBJ2-3 | . | TRBV11-2 | 14 | . | TGTGCCAGCAGCCTCGGACAGATGCCAGATACGCAGTATTTT | CASSLGQMPDTQYF